A single sample is the source of the 19 T cell receptor beta chains below, sequenced in a study of PD-1 blockade in classical Hodgkin lymphoma. This sample's time point: cycle 4 day 1 (C4D1), after five to seven weeks of nivolumab. Every patient relapsed after autologous stem cell transplantation, and brentuximab vedotin exposure varied. Libraries were prepared by immunoSEQ multiplex PCR; TCRdb keeps only in-frame clonotypes and omits some of them. The sample yields about 24,000 clones, roughly 80% seen once. The sample here was peripheral blood mononuclear cells (PBMCs), taken before the fourth cycle of nivolumab. These receptors came from a human donor with classical Hodgkin lymphoma.

About this clone itself: Other DNA sequences within the sample encode an identical CDR3. The chain joins TRBV30 to TRBJ1-1; no definite D call. V was clipped by 4 bases and J by 0 bases, with 9 bases between them. Germline V gives CDR1 GTSNPN, CDR2 SVGIG (reference sequence). This CDR3 contains 13 residues. The CDR3 is CAWTRALNTEAFF. In nucleotides, the CDR3 is TGTGCCTGGACTCGGGCTCTGAACACTGAAGCTTTCTTT. Variable domain in full (rest from reference TRBV30 and TRBJ1-1): SQTIHQWPATLVQPVGSPLSLECTVEGTSNPNLYWYRQAAGRGLQLLFYSVGIGQISSEVPQNLSASRPQDRQFILSSKKLLLSDSGFYLCAWTRALNTEAFFGQGTRLTVV.

This chain joins TRBV30 and TRBJ2-3, with 10 bases lining up with TRBD2. The J segment lost 3 bases and the V segment lost 3 bases, leaving 3 bases of the junction unmatched. This CDR3 comprises 14 residues. Germline lookup yields CDR1 GTSNPN and CDR2 SVGIG (reference sequence). The CDR3 DNA reads TGTGCCTGGAGCGCTAGCGGGAGAACAGATACGCAGTATTTT. Translation gives CAWSASGRTDTQYF.

This chain joins TRBV7-2 and TRBJ2-3; TRBD2 agrees at 7 bases. Germline V gives CDR1 SGHTA, CDR2 FQGNSA. The CDR3 totals 15 residues. The ends lost 7 bases at V and 5 bases at J; junction bases unmatched: 12. The CDR3 coding sequence is TGTGCCAGCATCCCACCCGCGGGAGTGGGAGATACGCAGTATTTT. Translated: CASIPPAGVGDTQYF. Combining the CDR3 with reference TRBV7-2 and TRBJ2-3 gives the whole variable domain GAGVSQSPSNKVTEKGKDVELRCDPISGHTALYWYRQSLGQGLEFLIYFQGNSAPDKSGLPSDRFSAERTGGSVSTLTIQRTQQEDSAVYLCASIPPAGVGDTQYFGPGTRLTVL.

The chain carries TRBV28 and TRBJ1-5; 9 nucleotides line up with TRBD1. The germline V gene has CDR1 MDHEN and CDR2 SYDVKM. The CDR3 spans 17 residues. The V gene end was trimmed by 6 bases and the J gene end by 4 bases; junction bases not matched to a gene: 13. CDR3: CASSALPGQGYNQPQHF. The CDR3 nucleotides read TGTGCCAGCAGCGCCCTACCGGGACAGGGCTATAATCAGCCCCAGCATTTT.

The rearrangement uses TRBV2 and TRBJ2-7; unclear D gene. Trimming stripped 3 bases from V and 2 bases from J, with 11 bases between. In germline, CDR1 is SNHLY, CDR2 FYNNEI. This CDR3 is built from 14 residues. This chain's CDR3 is CASSEGFGPYEQYF. CDR3 sequence (DNA): TGTGCCAGCAGTGAGGGGTTTGGTCCCTACGAGCAGTACTTC.

This clone was seen only once. The chain couples TRBV9 to TRBJ2-1; 7 nucleotides match TRBD1. The germline gives CDR1 SGDLS, CDR2 YYNGEE. The CDR3 contains 15 residues. V was clipped by 2 bases and J by 2 bases; unmatched bases: 4. The CDR3 nucleotides read TGTGCCAGCAGCGTCGGACAGGTCACCTACAATGAGCAGTTCTTC. Translating it yields CASSVGQVTYNEQFF. The entire variable domain, with the rest obtained from reference TRBV9 and TRBJ2-1, is as follows: DSGVTQTPKHLITATGQRVTLRCSPRSGDLSVYWYQQSLDQGLQFLIQYYNGEERAKGNILERFSAQQFPDLHSELNLSSLELGDSALYFCASSVGQVTYNEQFFGPGTRLTVL.

This clone came up a few times. The chain uses TRBV27 and TRBJ1-2; D remains ambiguous. The ends were cut back, 6 bases at V and 5 bases at J, with 22 bases in the middle. From germline, CDR1 is MNHEY and CDR2 SMNVEV (reference sequence). The CDR3 covers 16 residues. CDR3: CASSRTTHLFSYGYTF. CDR3 in DNA: TGTGCCAGCAGCCGAACGACACACTTATTCTCTTATGGCTACACCTTC.

This chain uses TRBV11-2 with TRBJ2-7; 8 nucleotides agree with TRBD1. The junction had 3 bases not matched to a gene; V was cut back by 5 bases and J by 3 bases. The CDR3 length is 13 residues. Germline values: CDR1 SGHAT, CDR2 FQNNGV. CDR3 bases: TGTGCCAGCAGCATTGGACAGGGCTACGAGCAGTACTTC. This gives the protein CASSIGQGYEQYF.

The chain employs TRBV13 and TRBJ2-7, with 8 nucleotides matching TRBD1. With V trimmed by 2 bases and J by 4 bases, 10 bases remained unmatched. The CDR3 contains 16 residues. Looked up from germline, CDR1 is PRHDT and CDR2 is FYEKMQ (reference sequence). CDR3 coding DNA: TGTGCCAGCAGCTTACGAAACTCAGGGGGCGCTTACGAGCAGTACTTC. Protein product: CASSLRNSGGAYEQYF.

Only one count was recorded for this clone. The chain couples TRBV4-1 to TRBJ2-7; TRBD2 aligns across 7 bases. The CDR3 runs 15 residues. V lost 2 bases to trimming and J lost 3 bases; unmatched junction nucleotides: 7. Germline assignment: CDR1 MGHRA and CDR2 YSYEKL. The CDR3 nucleotides are TGCGCCAGCAGCCAAACTTCGACTAGCAGCTACGAGCAGTACTTC. Protein sequence: CASSQTSTSSYEQYF.

The rearrangement links TRBV27 to TRBJ2-5; D might be TRBD2 (5 bases). CDR1 is MNHEY and CDR2 is SMNVEV in the germline V gene (reference sequence). This CDR3 has 13 amino acids. Trimming left V 8 bases short and J 5 bases short, with 15 bases between. Here the CDR3 DNA reads TGTGCCAGCCAAAAGAGGGCCGCCGAGACCCAGTACTTC. Encoded protein: CASQKRAAETQYF.

The gene calls are TRBV7-9 and TRBJ1-6; D is uncertain. Per germline, CDR1 SEHNR and CDR2 FQNEAQ (reference sequence). Trimming took 5 bases from V and 2 from J, leaving 10 bases between them. This CDR3 is 15 amino acids long. The CDR3 DNA reads as TGTGCCAGCAGCCCCGGGGAGGCCTATAATTCACCCCTCCACTTT. Translated, it gives CASSPGEAYNSPLHF.

This chain links TRBV4-3 with TRBJ2-7; 7 bases are shared with TRBD1. Germline V gene sequence: CDR1 LGHNA, CDR2 YSLEER. This CDR3 has 15 amino acids. V lost 2 bases and J lost 2; bases outside the gene matches: 6. As DNA, the CDR3 is TGCGCCAGCAGCCAAAGGACAGGACCAACCTACGAGCAGTACTTC. It yields the protein CASSQRTGPTYEQYF.

This clone was counted a few times. The V and J genes are TRBV29-1 and TRBJ2-1; TRBD2 matches 8 bases. V was pared by 7 bases and J by 7 bases, with 9 bases of the junction left unmatched. There are 13 residues in the CDR3. Looked up from germline, CDR1 is SQVTM and CDR2 is ANQGSEA. In nucleotides, the CDR3 is TGCAGCGCAATCCCCGGGACTAGGAATGAGCAGTTCTTC. Amino acid sequence: CSAIPGTRNEQFF.

The chain employs TRBV6-1 and TRBJ1-1, with TRBD1 identical over 9 bases. Germline V lookup: CDR1 MNHNS, CDR2 SASEGT. Trimming cost V 6 bases and J 1 base; bases outside gene matches: 6. The CDR3 totals 15 residues. Here the CDR3 DNA reads TGTGCCAGCAGGAAACAGGGGGCGAAGAACACTGAAGCTTTCTTT. Translated, it gives CASRKQGAKNTEAFF.

The CDR3 DNA reads as TGTGCCAGCAGCTTCGGTGGGAGGTACGACACTGAAGCTTTCTTT. Translated, it gives CASSFGGRYDTEAFF. The J gene is TRBJ1-1, the V gene TRBV7-3; the D is unclear. V shed 3 bases and J shed 3 bases, with 14 bases lying between them. This CDR3 is 15 amino acids long. The germline V gene has CDR1 SGHTA and CDR2 FQGTGA.

This chain connects TRBV4-1 to TRBJ1-3; D remains unclear. Deletions cut 1 base from V and 8 bases from J, with 9 bases between. There are 13 residues in the CDR3. Germline CDR1 and CDR2: MGHRA and YSYEKL. The CDR3 here is CASSQVGGHTIYF. In nucleotides, the CDR3 is TGCGCCAGCAGCCAAGTGGGAGGGCACACCATATATTTT.

The V gene is TRBV4-3, the J gene TRBJ2-1, with TRBD2 matching over 11 bases. Per germline, CDR1 LGHNA and CDR2 YSLEER. The CDR3 loop spans 18 amino acids. V was pared by 3 bases and J by 4 bases, with 11 bases of the junction left unmatched. The CDR3 coding sequence is TGCGCCAGCAGCCACGGGCCCCTAGCGGGAGGCCCTTACAATGAGCAGTTCTTC. This codes for CASSHGPLAGGPYNEQFF.

The J gene is TRBJ1-2, the V gene TRBV4-3, with D perhaps TRBD1 (6 bases). Trimming stripped 0 bases from V and 4 bases from J, with 15 bases between. Germline V gives CDR1 LGHNA, CDR2 YSLEER. The CDR3 covers 16 residues. Written as DNA, the CDR3 is TGCGCCAGCAGCCAAGATGGGGGGGGCCTAGGCTATGGCTACACCTTC. Its protein product is CASSQDGGGLGYGYTF.